Following are 3 T cell receptor beta chains from one sample sequenced in a study of blood T cell repertoires in COVID-19. Assay: immunoSEQ multiplex PCR; the TCRdb copy retains only in-frame clones and omits some. The table has a few hundred thousand clones, 70% to 90% seen once. Sample: PBMCs or T cells enriched from blood (not recorded which). All receptors derive from a young woman who had recovered from COVID-19.

The V call is TRBV15, the J call TRBJ1-3; D gene uncertain. Trimming left V 0 bases short and J 4 bases short, with 10 bases between. The germline V gene has CDR1 LNHNV and CDR2 YYDKDF (reference sequence). The CDR3 sequence is 15 residues long. CDR3 residues: CATSRDRGPGNTIYF. The CDR3, as DNA: TGTGCCACCAGCAGAGATCGCGGGCCGGGAAACACCATATATTTT.

This clone has a single count. The chain has TRBV18 and TRBJ2-5; TRBD2 is a possible D gene (6 bases). CDR3 size: 14 residues. Looked up from germline, CDR1 is KGHSH and CDR2 is LQKENI. Trimming stripped 3 bases from V and 4 bases from J, with 12 bases between. CDR3: CASSPLGGAETQYF. Here the CDR3 DNA reads TGTGCCAGCTCACCCCTCGGAGGGGCAGAGACCCAGTACTTC.

The chain is built from TRBV11-2 and TRBJ1-4; perhaps TRBD1 as D (6 bases). Looked up from germline, CDR1 is SGHAT and CDR2 is FQNNGV. The CDR3 contains 15 residues. Trimming stripped 1 base from V and 2 bases from J, with 8 bases between. CDR3 loop: CASSLVTGTNEKLFF. For the CDR3, the DNA is TGTGCCAGCAGCTTAGTGACAGGCACTAATGAAAAACTGTTTTTT.